This T cell receptor (beta chain) was captured by sequencing in a study of response to subunit inactivated influenza vaccine. One entry per CDR3 protein results from TCRdb running MiXCR on the RT-PCR reads. The sample contains about 480,000 distinct CDR3 sequences, approximately 12% of which appear only once. In the case of this clonotype: What it binds is not known.

After removal of 5 bases from V and 2 bases from J, the junction contained 12 bases not matched to a gene. CDR1 is SGHTA and CDR2 is FQGNSA in the germline V gene. The CDR3 is 16 residues long. Study conclusions and caveats: The authors proposed limited new T cell recruitment per seasonal influenza vaccination.

Sequencing used PBMCs from blood, obtained around seven weeks after vaccination. This TCR derives from a man aged 50-60 years who received an inactivated influenza vaccine. The V and J genes are TRBV7-2 and TRBJ2-7; TRBD1 matches at 7 bases. The CDR3 loop is CASSPTGALMTYEQYF. The CDR3 DNA reads TGTGCCAGCAGCCCTACAGGGGCCCTGATGACCTACGAGCAGTACTTC.